The 16 T cell receptor beta chains below all came from one sample that was sequenced in a study of cytomegalovirus exposure and HLA in healthy donors. Primers: 60 Vbeta forward and 13 Jbeta reverse. TCRdb keeps only in-frame clones here, not all; method: immunoSEQ multiplex PCR. The sample gives more than 85,000 clones, nearly 15% of which show up once; around 0.9% is in the top ten. Sequencing was carried out using PBMCs. The receptor source for this set is a female donor in good health and CMV-seronegative.

This chain uses TRBV7-8 with TRBJ2-1; tentative D call: TRBD2 (7 bases). Germline CDR1 SGHVS, CDR2 FQNEAQ. This CDR3 is built from 14 residues. V dropped 0 bases and J dropped 7 bases, with 10 bases sitting between them. The CDR3 DNA sequence: TGTGCCAGCAGCTTAGCACAGGGAGGGAATGAGCAGTTCTTC. This encodes CASSLAQGGNEQFF.

V and J are TRBV4-3 and TRBJ2-7; D might be TRBD1 (6 bases). The germline V and J ends were trimmed by 3 bases and 3 bases, with 9 bases remaining between them. The germline gives CDR1 LGHNA, CDR2 YSLEER. The CDR3 has 13 amino acids. The CDR3 loop reads CASSQDSYYEQYF. The DNA of the CDR3 is TGCGCCAGCAGCCAGGACAGTTACTACGAGCAGTACTTC.

A few counts support this clone. CDR3 nucleotide sequence: TGTGCCAGCCGGGACAGGGCAGTAGGGGCCAACGTCCTGACTTTC. Its translation is CASRDRAVGANVLTF. The chain links TRBV6-1 to TRBJ2-6, with TRBD1 matching 9 bases. CDR3 length: 15 amino acids. Germline V gene lookup returns CDR1 MNHNS and CDR2 SASEGT. J gave up 4 bases and V 8 bases, and 6 bases lay outside the gene matches.

This CDR3 is CASSLPQLAGGRSDTQYF. The CDR3 coding sequence is TGCGCCAGCAGCTTGCCTCAACTAGCGGGGGGAAGATCGGATACGCAGTATTTT. The rearrangement links TRBV5-1 to TRBJ2-3, with TRBD2 identical over 12 bases. Germline-derived CDR1 and CDR2 are SGHRS and YFSETQ. The CDR3 sequence is 18 residues long. The ends lost 1 base at V and 6 bases at J; junction bases unmatched: 12.

This clone has more than one count but fewer than ten. The chain links TRBV2 to TRBJ2-3, with D tentatively TRBD2 (6 bases). This CDR3 has 14 residues. Trimming took 3 bases from V and 8 from J, leaving 15 bases between them. Germline V gene data show CDR1 as SNHLY and CDR2 as FYNNEI. The CDR3 sequence: CASSEQDLGGTQYF. CDR3 bases: TGTGCCAGCAGTGAGCAGGACTTGGGAGGTACGCAGTATTTT.

The V call is TRBV7-2, the J call TRBJ2-7; 9 nucleotides agree with TRBD1. The CDR3 extends over 15 amino acids. V lost 1 base, J lost 5 bases, and 6 bases stayed unmatched. Germline V gene lookup returns CDR1 SGHTA and CDR2 FQGNSA. DNA of the CDR3: TGTGCCAGCAGCTTAGGGGGGGGACAGGGTCACGAGCAGTACTTC. This encodes CASSLGGGQGHEQYF.

This clone was counted between two and nine times. J is TRBJ2-3 and V is TRBV13; maybe TRBD2 (6 bases). The CDR3 loop spans 18 amino acids. The germline V and J ends were trimmed by 4 bases and 0 bases, with 20 bases remaining between them. CDR1 PRHDT and CDR2 FYEKMQ come from the germline V gene (reference sequence). In DNA form, the CDR3 reads TGTGCCAGCAGCTACCTCCAAACGGGGGTCCCTAGCACAGATACGCAGTATTTT. It encodes CASSYLQTGVPSTDTQYF.

This clone showed up just a few times. The rearrangement uses TRBV9 and TRBJ2-7; TRBD1 agrees at 7 bases. The CDR3 is 16 amino acids. Germline trimming cut 4 bases from V and 4 bases from J; bases unmatched to any gene: 14. Germline CDR1 SGDLS, CDR2 YYNGEE. Here the CDR3 reads CASSRNRDRAQYEQYF. DNA of the CDR3: TGTGCCAGCAGCCGGAACCGTGACAGGGCCCAGTACGAGCAGTACTTC.

The table lists this clone with a few counts. Other DNA sequences in this sample translate to the same CDR3. The V gene is TRBV6-4, the J gene TRBJ2-3; 8 nucleotides align to TRBD2. The germline V gene has CDR1 MRHNA and CDR2 SNTAGT. The CDR3 runs 15 residues. V shed 2 bases, J shed 1 base, and the junction held 2 bases outside the gene matches. The CDR3 protein is CASSDRGGGTDTQYF. The CDR3 region has the DNA TGTGCCAGCAGTGACCGGGGGGGCGGCACAGATACGCAGTATTTT.

V and J are TRBV5-4 and TRBJ2-1; perhaps TRBD2 as D (5 bases). The V end was cut by 0 bases, the J end by 1 base, with 14 bases between. The CDR3 spans 17 residues. Germline V gives CDR1 SGHNT, CDR2 YYREEE (reference sequence). CDR3 bases: TGTGCCAGCAGCTTGGCCCTGGGGAGTTTATCCTACAATGAGCAGTTCTTC. Its translation is CASSLALGSLSYNEQFF.

The table lists this clone with a few counts. The V and J genes are TRBV6-6 and TRBJ1-1; D is uncertain. V gave up 10 bases and J gave up 11 bases, with 17 bases separating them. The CDR3 spans 11 residues. Per germline, CDR1 MNHNY and CDR2 SVGAGI (reference sequence). CDR3 sequence: CATVRENEAFF. The CDR3 DNA reads TGTGCCACCGTACGGGAGAACGAGGCTTTCTTT.

This clone was seen a handful of times. The chain links TRBV4-3 to TRBJ2-7, with no clear D. The CDR3 runs 16 residues. Germline values: CDR1 LGHNA, CDR2 YSLEER. Trimming left V 0 bases short and J 2 bases short, with 14 bases between. The DNA of the CDR3 is TGCGCCAGCAGCCAAGAGTCCAACTCCTTAACCTACGAGCAGTACTTC. Residues: CASSQESNSLTYEQYF.

The chain joins TRBV13 to TRBJ2-7, with 8 bases lining up with TRBD1. Germline lookup yields CDR1 PRHDT and CDR2 FYEKMQ (reference sequence). The CDR3 length is 14 residues. The ends lost 4 bases at V and 4 bases at J; junction bases unmatched: 6. The CDR3 region has the DNA TGTGCCAGCAGCTATAGGACAGGGTGGTACGAGCAGTACTTC. This translates into CASSYRTGWYEQYF.

The chain links TRBV5-1 to TRBJ1-2, with D possibly TRBD1 on 5 matching bases. Germline assignment: CDR1 SGHRS and CDR2 YFSETQ. V lost 6 bases, J lost 0 bases, and 12 bases lay in between. The CDR3 consists of 14 residues. The CDR3 protein is CASMRDPANYGYTF. In nucleotides, the CDR3 is TGCGCCAGCATGCGGGACCCCGCTAACTATGGCTACACCTTC.

J is TRBJ1-4 and V is TRBV30, with unresolved D. There are 13 residues in the CDR3. Germline assignment: CDR1 GTSNPN and CDR2 SVGIG (reference sequence). The V end was cut by 3 bases, the J end by 6 bases, with 11 bases between. The CDR3 loop reads CAWRLERHEKLFF. In nucleotides, the CDR3 is TGTGCCTGGAGGCTGGAGAGGCATGAAAAACTGTTTTTT.

The chain links TRBV7-2 to TRBJ2-1, with 7 positions matching TRBD1. The CDR3 has 16 amino acids. V lost 1 base and J lost 12; bases outside the gene matches: 15. The germline gives CDR1 SGHTA, CDR2 FQGNSA. The CDR3 here is CASSLGLSEGAMGQFF. Written as DNA, the CDR3 is TGTGCCAGCAGCTTAGGTTTGAGTGAGGGGGCCATGGGGCAGTTCTTC.